One T cell receptor beta chain is described in this entry. The CDR3 length is 15 residues. Per germline, CDR1 MNHEY and CDR2 SVGEGT. The V and J ends lost 2 bases and 2 bases, in that order; junction bases with no gene match: 6. Using immunoSEQ multiplex PCR, the repertoire was profiled, and TCRdb retains in-frame clones only, with some absent. Of approximately 150,000 clones in the sample, around 80% were seen once. This sample is part of a study of blood T cell repertoires in COVID-19. Sequenced material: PBMCs or T cells enriched from blood (not recorded which). The sequence came from a woman aged 45-60 years who had recovered from COVID-19. The rearrangement uses TRBV6-2 or TRBV6-3 and TRBJ2-7, with 7 positions matching TRBD2. CDR3 sequence: CASSYRGGGTYEQYF. CDR3 sequence (DNA): TGTGCCAGCAGTTACCGCGGCGGGGGAACCTACGAGCAGTACTTC.